The 25 T cell receptor beta chains presented below share a single source sample, sequenced in a study of blood T cell repertoires in COVID-19. TCRdb's copy holds only in-frame clones and misses some; the assay was immunoSEQ multiplex PCR. The table records a few hundred thousand clones, about four fifths of them present only once. The sample consisted of PBMCs or T cells enriched from blood (not recorded which). The receptors originated from a woman in her forties or fifties who had recovered from COVID-19.

The chain employs TRBV27 and TRBJ2-3; D is unresolved. V gave up 2 bases and J gave up 4 bases, with 13 bases separating them. Germline CDR1 is MNHEY and CDR2 is SMNVEV (reference sequence). This CDR3 has 15 residues. The CDR3 is CASSLRPARPDTQYF. CDR3 DNA sequence: TGTGCCAGCAGTTTAAGGCCCGCCAGGCCAGATACGCAGTATTTT.

The sample holds one count of this clone. V and J are TRBV3-1 (or the pseudogene TRBV3-2) and TRBJ2-7, with 12 bases that match TRBD2. Per the germline V gene, CDR1 is LGHDT and CDR2 is YNNKEL (reference sequence). V gave up 4 bases and J gave up 0 bases; unmatched junction bases: 4. The CDR3 totals 16 residues. The CDR3 nucleotides are TGTGCCAGCAGCCTTGGACTAGCGGGGTTCTCCTACGAGCAGTACTTC. It is translated as CASSLGLAGFSYEQYF.

The V gene is TRBV6-2 or TRBV6-3, the J gene TRBJ1-5; 10 bases are a match to TRBD1. The V gene's germline CDR1 is MNHEY and CDR2 SVGEGT. Trimming at V came to 1 base and at J to 4 bases, leaving 1 base not matched to a gene. This CDR3 is built from 15 residues. The CDR3 loop is CASSYWGQGNQPQHF. The CDR3 nucleotides read TGTGCCAGCAGTTACTGGGGACAGGGGAATCAGCCCCAGCATTTT.

The chain uses TRBV27 and TRBJ1-5; the D gene is possibly TRBD1 (6 bases). CDR1 is MNHEY and CDR2 is SMNVEV in the germline V gene (reference sequence). CDR3 length equals 16 residues. V lost 0 bases to trimming and J lost 4 bases, with 13 bases between them. For the CDR3, the DNA is TGTGCCAGCAGTTTATCGGGACAAACAAATAATCAGCCCCAGCATTTT. Protein sequence: CASSLSGQTNNQPQHF.

V and J are TRBV9 and TRBJ2-1; 7 bases fit TRBD2. V shed 4 bases, J shed 9 bases, and the junction held 16 bases outside the gene matches. The CDR3 length is 16 residues. CDR1 SGDLS and CDR2 YYNGEE come from the germline V gene. The CDR3, as DNA: TGTGCCAGCAGCCCAGAGGCAGGACTAGGTTCCCCTGAGCAGTTCTTC. This encodes CASSPEAGLGSPEQFF.

The chain joins TRBV4-2 to TRBJ2-1; TRBD1 aligns across 9 bases. The J segment lost 2 bases and the V segment lost 1 base, leaving 3 bases of the junction unmatched. The CDR3 is 16 amino acids. Germline lookup yields CDR1 LGHNA and CDR2 YNFKEQ. The CDR3 DNA follows: TGTGCCAGCAGCCAAGCAGGACAGGGGACCTACAATGAGCAGTTCTTC. This sequence encodes CASSQAGQGTYNEQFF.

This chain uses TRBV27 with TRBJ1-5; TRBD1 is a possible D gene (5 bases). CDR1 is MNHEY and CDR2 is SMNVEV in the germline V gene (reference sequence). The CDR3 spans 15 residues. Trimming shortened V by 2 bases and J by 2 bases, and 10 bases separated the two germline ends. The DNA for the CDR3 is TGTGCCAGCAGTTTAACAGGTTGGGGCAATCAGCCCCAGCATTTT. Its protein is CASSLTGWGNQPQHF.

This sequence joins TRBV5-1 and TRBJ2-3, with 8 bases lining up with TRBD2. The J segment lost 3 bases and the V segment lost 2 bases, leaving 8 bases of the junction unmatched. The CDR3 has 16 residues. The V gene's germline CDR1 is SGHRS and CDR2 YFSETQ. The CDR3 loop is CASSFGSGSGTDTQYF. The CDR3 nucleotides are TGCGCCAGCAGCTTCGGGAGCGGGAGTGGAACAGATACGCAGTATTTT.

This clone was counted a single time. CDR3 region: CASSLFGGSMNTEAFF. In DNA, the CDR3 is TGTGCCAGCAGCTTGTTTGGCGGATCCATGAACACTGAAGCTTTCTTT. The chain has TRBV7-8 and TRBJ1-1, with D unresolved. Trimming shortened V by 3 bases and J by 0 bases, and 14 bases separated the two germline ends. Germline V lookup: CDR1 SGHVS, CDR2 FQNEAQ. The CDR3 contains 16 residues.

V and J are TRBV13 and TRBJ2-1, with 10 bases fitting TRBD2. The CDR3 length is 16 residues. V shed 4 bases, J shed 7 bases, and the junction held 10 bases outside the gene matches. In germline, CDR1 is PRHDT, CDR2 FYEKMQ (reference sequence). The CDR3 is CASSSLAGVKGNEQFF. CDR3 bases: TGTGCCAGCAGCTCCCTAGCGGGAGTGAAGGGAAATGAGCAGTTCTTC.

J is TRBJ1-5 and V is TRBV7-2, with TRBD1 matching 7 bases. Germline CDR1 reads SGHTA; CDR2 reads FQGNSA. Losses at the gene ends were 5 bases for V and 0 bases for J; bases not matched to a gene: 7. The CDR3 runs to 16 residues. The CDR3 bases are TGTGCCAGCAGCCTAACCGGGACAGCTAGCAATCAGCCCCAGCATTTT. This sequence encodes CASSLTGTASNQPQHF.

V is TRBV7-2 and J is TRBJ1-6, with D unresolved. Trimming stripped 0 bases from V and 8 bases from J, with 14 bases between. The CDR3 is 16 residues long. Germline assignment: CDR1 SGHTA and CDR2 FQGNSA. CDR3 DNA sequence: TGTGCCAGCAGCTTAGCTGGGCAGTCAGTCGATTCACCCCTCCACTTT. Its protein is CASSLAGQSVDSPLHF.

CDR3 sequence: CASTLDSITEAFF. The CDR3 bases are TGTGCCAGCACCCTGGACAGCATCACTGAAGCTTTCTTT. The chain combines TRBV6-5 with TRBJ1-1; a weak D match, TRBD1 (6 bases). The CDR3 is made up of 13 amino acids. The ends were cut back, 7 bases at V and 4 bases at J, with 13 bases in the middle. Germline V lookup: CDR1 MNHEY, CDR2 SVGAGI.

About this clone itself: A junction boundary mismatches the germline segment, possibly from a read error. V usage is TRBV18 and J usage is TRBJ1-2, with 8 bases aligning to TRBD1. The CDR3 length is 13 residues. Germline CDR1 reads KGHSH; CDR2 reads LQKENI. In DNA form, the CDR3 reads TGTGCCAGCTCTCCACAGGGGGATGGTGGCTACACCTTC. The encoded protein is CASSPQGDGGYTF.

This chain joins TRBV6-5 and TRBJ2-5; D is possibly TRBD1 (5 bases). Trimming removed 4 bases from V and 3 bases from J, with 12 bases in between. Germline values: CDR1 MNHEY, CDR2 SVGAGI. The CDR3 contains 14 residues. The CDR3 coding sequence is TGTGCCAGCAGTTTGACAGAACAAAAAGAGACCCAGTACTTC. Its translation: CASSLTEQKETQYF.

The gene calls are TRBV3-1 (or the pseudogene TRBV3-2) and TRBJ2-3; 9 bases are shared with TRBD2. Germline V CDR1 and CDR2: LGHDT, YNNKEL (reference sequence). V dropped 4 bases and J dropped 2; count of bases not matched to a gene: 7. CDR3 length equals 16 residues. The DNA of the CDR3 is TGTGCCAGCAGCCGGGTAGCGGGAGCCTCCACAGATACGCAGTATTTT. Translated, it gives CASSRVAGASTDTQYF.

V gene TRBV2 combines with J gene TRBJ1-2, with D perhaps TRBD1 (5 bases). CDR1 and CDR2 (germline): SNHLY, FYNNEI. Trimming removed 4 bases at V and 10 bases at J, with 7 bases between. The CDR3 loop spans 10 amino acids. CDR3 DNA sequence: TGTGCCAGCAGTGGACAGTACTACACCTTC. Translated: CASSGQYYTF.

The chain uses TRBV7-2 and TRBJ1-3; 9 bases fit TRBD1. V shed 0 bases, J shed 3 bases, and the junction held 6 bases outside the gene matches. This CDR3 region has 17 residues. Germline V gene data show CDR1 as SGHTA and CDR2 as FQGNSA. The CDR3 bases are TGTGCCAGCAGCTTAGCGAGAGACAGGGGGTATGGAAACACCATATATTTT. It translates to CASSLARDRGYGNTIYF.

The chain carries TRBV4-1 and TRBJ1-6, with 8 bases lining up with TRBD1. Germline trimming cut 1 base from V and 3 bases from J; bases unmatched to any gene: 2. Germline CDR1 MGHRA, CDR2 YSYEKL. The CDR3 loop spans 16 amino acids. CDR3 bases: TGCGCCAGCAGCCAAGGGGACAGGCTCTATAATTCACCCCTCCACTTT. Protein sequence: CASSQGDRLYNSPLHF.

Comment on this clone: At one of its ends the junction is not consistent with the germline gene, which may arise from a read error. The rearrangement links TRBV12-3 or TRBV12-4 to TRBJ2-1; TRBD2 matches 14 bases. CDR3 length: 13 residues. DNA of the CDR3: TGTGCCAGCATTGAACGACTAGCGGGAGGGCTGGTCTTC. Translated: CASIERLAGGLVF.

This clone was recorded a few times. The V call is TRBV19, the J call TRBJ1-1, with D perhaps matching TRBD1 (5 bases). The length of the CDR3 is 15 residues. V shed 6 bases and J shed 1 base, with 15 bases lying between them. Germline V gene lookup returns CDR1 LNHDA and CDR2 SQIVND (reference sequence). The CDR3 is CASRAALTGNTEAFF. The CDR3 DNA reads TGTGCCAGTAGGGCTGCGCTAACAGGGAACACTGAAGCTTTCTTT.

The CDR3 bases are TGTGCCAGCAAGGGACTAGCTGAAGAGACCCAGTACTTC. Translation gives CASKGLAEETQYF. This chain uses TRBV2 with TRBJ2-5, with 9 bases fitting TRBD2. The CDR3 consists of 13 residues. Germline trimming cut 7 bases from V and 3 bases from J; bases unmatched to any gene: 3. Germline V CDR1 and CDR2: SNHLY, FYNNEI.

The V gene is TRBV7-2, the J gene TRBJ1-5, with TRBD1 as a possible D gene (5 bases). Trimming removed 6 bases from V and 3 bases from J, with 18 bases in between. Germline CDR1 is SGHTA and CDR2 is FQGNSA. The length of the CDR3 is 16 residues. CDR3 sequence reads: CASRQSGAGHNQPQHF. The CDR3 bases are TGTGCCAGCAGACAGTCCGGAGCAGGACACAATCAGCCCCAGCATTTT.

This chain links TRBV30 with TRBJ2-5; D may be TRBD1 (8 bases). CDR1 is GTSNPN and CDR2 is SVGIG in the germline V gene (reference sequence). The CDR3 covers 14 residues. The V end was cut by 8 bases, the J end by 5 bases, with 21 bases between. The CDR3 region has the DNA TGTGCCGGGGGGGCAGGGGGCATTTTGGAGACCCAGTACTTC. Amino acids: CAGGAGGILETQYF. Using reference TRBV30 and TRBJ2-5 for the parts outside the CDR3, the full variable domain is SQTIHQWPATLVQPVGSPLSLECTVEGTSNPNLYWYRQAAGRGLQLLFYSVGIGQISSEVPQNLSASRPQDRQFILSSKKLLLSDSGFYLCAGGAGGILETQYFGPGTRLLVL.

The chain uses TRBV30 and TRBJ1-4, with 9 bases lining up with TRBD1. The CDR3 is 15 amino acids. After removal of 2 bases from V and 5 bases from J, the junction contained 6 bases not matched to a gene. Germline assignment: CDR1 GTSNPN and CDR2 SVGIG (reference sequence). This CDR3 reads CAWSLDGTGNEKLFF. For the CDR3, the DNA is TGTGCCTGGAGTCTCGACGGGACAGGGAATGAAAAACTGTTTTTT.